Following are 10 T cell receptor beta chains from one sample sequenced in a study of blood T cell repertoires in COVID-19. Profiled with immunoSEQ multiplex PCR; TCRdb holds only in-frame clones, not every one. In the table there are tens of thousands of clones, about 89% of which are singletons. The sequenced material came from peripheral blood. The receptors here all came from a human donor in a cohort sampled during active COVID-19.

The J gene is TRBJ2-1, the V gene TRBV28; tentatively, D is TRBD2 (6 bases). Germline values: CDR1 MDHEN, CDR2 SYDVKM. This CDR3 has 13 amino acids. Deletions cut 7 bases from V and 4 bases from J, with 11 bases between. The DNA for the CDR3 is TGTGCCAGCAACCCGGGGAGGTACAATGAGCAGTTCTTC. Translating it yields CASNPGRYNEQFF.

The chain uses TRBV20-1 and TRBJ2-1; no definite D call. Germline V gene data show CDR1 as DFQATT and CDR2 as SNEGSKA (reference sequence). V lost 6 bases, J lost 8 bases, and 8 bases lay in between. The CDR3 spans 10 residues. CDR3 amino acids: CSARQYEQFF. The CDR3, as DNA: TGCAGTGCAAGACAATATGAGCAGTTCTTC.

The CDR3 nucleotides are TGTGCCAGCAGCCTCGGACTAGCGGGGGGCACAGATACGCAGTATTTT. The encoded protein is CASSLGLAGGTDTQYF. The V and J genes are TRBV13 and TRBJ2-3, with TRBD2 matching over 13 bases. This CDR3 comprises 16 residues. Germline V lookup: CDR1 PRHDT, CDR2 FYEKMQ (reference sequence). Trimming removed 5 bases from V and 1 base from J; junction bases left unmatched: 3.

The gene calls are TRBV3-1 (or the pseudogene TRBV3-2) and TRBJ2-7, with a possible D match to TRBD1 (5 bases). The V end lost 0 bases, the J end lost 3 bases, and 15 bases lay between the germline ends. Looked up from germline, CDR1 is LGHDT and CDR2 is YNNKEL (reference sequence). The CDR3 spans 16 residues. CDR3 sequence: CASSQDRGRNNYEQYF. For the CDR3, the DNA is TGTGCCAGCAGCCAAGATAGGGGCAGAAATAACTACGAGCAGTACTTC.

The chain joins TRBV6-5 to TRBJ2-6; the D is unclear. This CDR3 has 16 amino acids. From germline, CDR1 is MNHEY and CDR2 SVGAGI. The ends were cut back, 2 bases at V and 2 bases at J, with 10 bases in the middle. The CDR3 spells CASSYITVTGANVLTF. The CDR3 DNA follows: TGTGCCAGCAGTTACATTACGGTGACTGGGGCCAACGTCCTGACTTTC.

This chain joins TRBV30 and TRBJ1-5; D remains unclear. The CDR3 loop spans 13 amino acids. The ends were cut back, 5 bases at V and 1 base at J, with 9 bases in the middle. The germline V gene has CDR1 GTSNPN and CDR2 SVGIG (reference sequence). The DNA of the CDR3 is TGTGCCTGGGGAACGGGAAGCAATCAGCCCCAGCATTTT. Translation gives CAWGTGSNQPQHF.

The rearrangement uses TRBV6-5 and TRBJ2-7, with TRBD2 as a possible D gene (5 bases). The CDR3 covers 13 residues. Trimming removed 2 bases from V and 1 base from J, with 6 bases in between. Per the germline V gene, CDR1 is MNHEY and CDR2 is SVGAGI. CDR3 DNA: TGTGCCAGCAGTTACGGGGAGTCCTACGAGCAGTACTTC. As protein: CASSYGESYEQYF.

The genes are TRBV12-3 or TRBV12-4 and TRBJ2-1; 10 nucleotides line up with TRBD1. Trimming cost V 3 bases and J 9 bases; bases outside gene matches: 2. The length of the CDR3 is 13 residues. The CDR3 sequence is CASSFDRGREQFF. The CDR3, as DNA: TGTGCCAGCAGTTTCGACAGGGGGCGTGAGCAGTTCTTC.

This chain links TRBV7-8 with TRBJ2-1; TRBD2 matches at 10 bases. Germline CDR1 is SGHVS and CDR2 is FQNEAQ. The trim removed 5 bases at V and 7 bases at J, leaving 8 bases unmatched. The CDR3 has 15 amino acids. CDR3 in amino acids: CASSPLAGARNEQFF. CDR3 in DNA: TGTGCCAGCAGCCCCCTAGCGGGGGCTAGAAATGAGCAGTTCTTC.

V gene TRBV6-2 or TRBV6-3 combines with J gene TRBJ2-3, with 12 bases matching TRBD2. The CDR3 extends over 17 amino acids. Per germline, CDR1 MNHEY and CDR2 SVGEGT. J gave up 5 bases and V 2 bases, and 8 bases lay outside the gene matches. The CDR3 DNA reads TGTGCCAGCAGTTACCCCCCGGGACTAGCGGGCAGAGATACGCAGTATTTT. Amino acids: CASSYPPGLAGRDTQYF.